This T cell receptor (beta chain) was identified during a study of blood T cell repertoires in COVID-19. Trimming removed 4 bases from V and 1 base from J, with 11 bases in between. CDR1 SGHTA and CDR2 FQGNSA come from the germline V gene. CDR3 length: 15 amino acids. Repertoires were generated with immunoSEQ multiplex PCR, while TCRdb's copy carries only in-frame clones and drops some. The sample yields 150,000 to 200,000 clones, over 80% seen once. The sequenced material came from peripheral blood. The chain joins TRBV7-2 to TRBJ1-5; D is uncertain. The sequence was obtained from a man younger than 40 with COVID-19, enrolled during active disease. CDR3 nucleotide sequence: TGTGCCAGCAGCTCAGGACTGGCGAGCAATCAGCCCCAGCATTTT. Translated: CASSSGLASNQPQHF.